The sequence of this T cell receptor beta chain was determined in a study of cytomegalovirus exposure and HLA in healthy donors. Notes on this clone: Its antigen remains unknown.

Regarding the study as a whole: Certain indistinguishable V segments, among them TRBV6-2 and TRBV6-3, were excluded. The classifier reportedly diagnosed cytomegalovirus status with high sensitivity and specificity. Investigators reported about 160 TCR beta chains as tied to cytomegalovirus. Productive rates of about 90% or about 30% were seen for most TCR beta V segments in an earlier analysis.

The CDR3 sequence is 18 residues long. In germline, CDR1 is MGHRA, CDR2 YSYEKL. After removal of 0 bases from V and 4 bases from J, the junction contained 12 bases not matched to a gene. It was with 60 Vbeta and 13 Jbeta primers that the PCR ran. Clones were sequenced by immunoSEQ multiplex PCR, and TCRdb holds only the in-frame ones, with some missing. The sample shows some 150,000 clones, 65% to 90% of them seen only once. The V call is TRBV4-1, the J call TRBJ2-3; 8 bases align to TRBD2. The clonotype comes from a woman in her 50s in good health and CMV-seropositive. Specimen: PBMCs. CDR3 nucleotide sequence: TGCGCCAGCAGCCAAGATGGGACTAGTGGGGTTAGGTCAGATACGCAGTATTTT. It is translated as CASSQDGTSGVRSDTQYF.